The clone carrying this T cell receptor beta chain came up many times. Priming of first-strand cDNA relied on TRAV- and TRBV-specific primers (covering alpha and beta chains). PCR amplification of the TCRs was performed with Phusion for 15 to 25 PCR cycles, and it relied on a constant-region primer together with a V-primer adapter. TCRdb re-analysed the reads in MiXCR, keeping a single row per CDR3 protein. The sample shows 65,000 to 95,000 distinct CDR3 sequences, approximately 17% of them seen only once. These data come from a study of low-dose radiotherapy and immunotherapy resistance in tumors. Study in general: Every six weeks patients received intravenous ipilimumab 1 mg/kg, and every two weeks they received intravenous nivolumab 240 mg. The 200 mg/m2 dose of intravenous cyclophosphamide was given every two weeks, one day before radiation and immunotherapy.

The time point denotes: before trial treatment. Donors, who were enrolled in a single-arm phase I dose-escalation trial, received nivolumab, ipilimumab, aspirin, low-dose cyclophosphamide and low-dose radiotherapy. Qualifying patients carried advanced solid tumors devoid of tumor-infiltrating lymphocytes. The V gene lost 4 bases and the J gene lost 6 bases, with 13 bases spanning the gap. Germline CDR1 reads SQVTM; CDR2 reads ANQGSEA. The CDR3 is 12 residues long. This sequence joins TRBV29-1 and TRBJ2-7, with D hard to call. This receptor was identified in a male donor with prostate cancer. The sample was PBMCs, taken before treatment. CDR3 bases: TGCAGCGTTGGCCGGTTATCGGGCGAGCAGTACTTC. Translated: CSVGRLSGEQYF.